This T cell receptor beta chain came from a study of T cell repertoires in cytomegalovirus infection. Turning to the study itself: Researchers turned to recently identified HLA-C-restricted CMV epitopes as well as well-studied HLA-B-restricted ones. CMV infection and matching HLA type were both indicated by public TCR beta signatures.

This clonotype has just a few counts. What it recognizes is unknown. MiXCR was run by TCRdb on the reads, yielding one entry per CDR3 protein. The repertoire holds roughly 860,000 distinct CDR3 sequences, with approximately 30% as singletons. With 5 bases clipped from V and 9 bases from J, the junction kept 3 bases outside the gene matches. The germline V gene encodes CDR1 SEHNR and CDR2 FQNEAQ (reference sequence). The CDR3 covers 13 residues. The V gene is TRBV7-9, the J gene TRBJ1-6, with 8 bases fitting TRBD1. Sample: cultured CD8+ T cells from PBMCs, taken from culture after CMV antigen stimulation. The TCR originated in a human donor in good health (CMV status not recorded). Some clones in this sample may be carry-over from other donors' samples. The CDR3 reads CASSGQGSSPLHF. CDR3 nucleotides: TGTGCCAGCAGCGGACAGGGCTCTTCACCCCTCCACTTT.